These 14 T cell receptor beta chains share one sample of origin, sequenced in a study of blood T cell repertoires in COVID-19. The repertoire was sequenced with immunoSEQ multiplex PCR; TCRdb's copy has only in-frame clones and lacks some. The sample lists around 170,000 clones, more than 75% occurring once. The sample taken for sequencing was PBMCs or T cells enriched from blood (not recorded which). These receptors all stem from a man aged 55 to 70 who had been exposed to COVID-19.

About this clone: Other DNA sequences in this sample translate to the same CDR3. The chain links TRBV7-2 to TRBJ2-7; the match to TRBD2 covers 9 bases. This CDR3 comprises 13 residues. Per the germline V gene, CDR1 is SGHTA and CDR2 is FQGNSA. V gave up 3 bases and J gave up 4 bases; unmatched junction bases: 1. The CDR3 nucleotides read TGTGCCAGCAGCTTGGCGGGGGGGTACGAGCAGTACTTC. Translated, it gives CASSLAGGYEQYF. Combining the CDR3 with reference TRBV7-2 and TRBJ2-7 gives the whole variable domain GAGVSQSPSNKVTEKGKDVELRCDPISGHTALYWYRQSLGQGLEFLIYFQGNSAPDKSGLPSDRFSAERTGGSVSTLTIQRTQQEDSAVYLCASSLAGGYEQYFGPGTRLTVT.

The rearrangement links TRBV6-5 to TRBJ2-1; D is unclear. CDR1 and CDR2 from the germline V gene are MNHEY and SVGAGI. V was pared by 4 bases and J by 9 bases, with 13 bases between. CDR3 length: 13 amino acids. CDR3 in DNA: TGTGCCAGCAGTTGGAGAACCTTAAGTGAGCAGTTCTTC. As protein: CASSWRTLSEQFF.

This sequence joins TRBV30 and TRBJ2-5; 7 nucleotides align to TRBD1. Germline CDR1 is GTSNPN and CDR2 is SVGIG (reference sequence). J lost 0 bases, V lost 5 bases, and 3 bases had no gene match. The CDR3 has 13 amino acids. This CDR3 is CAWVRGNQETQYF. DNA for the CDR3: TGTGCCTGGGTCAGGGGGAACCAAGAGACCCAGTACTTC.

The chain joins TRBV6-2 or TRBV6-3 to TRBJ1-1; D gene ambiguous. Germline lookup yields CDR1 MNHEY and CDR2 SVGEGT. V gave up 4 bases and J gave up 9 bases, with 9 bases separating them. The CDR3 is made up of 11 amino acids. The CDR3 spells CASSLFNQAFF. The CDR3 region has the DNA TGTGCCAGCAGTTTGTTCAATCAAGCTTTCTTT.

This clone has just one count. The V call is TRBV5-8, the J call TRBJ2-1; 8 positions match TRBD2. Unmatched junction bases numbered 3, after V lost 0 bases and J lost 4 bases. The germline V gene encodes CDR1 SGHTS and CDR2 YDEGEE. The CDR3 extends over 15 amino acids. The CDR3 DNA sequence: TGTGCCAGCAGCTTGGACACTAGCGGTTACAATGAGCAGTTCTTC. This sequence encodes CASSLDTSGYNEQFF.

V gene TRBV15 combines with J gene TRBJ1-6; 9 positions match TRBD1. V lost 8 bases, J lost 7 bases, and 9 bases stayed unmatched. This CDR3 contains 15 residues. Per the germline V gene, CDR1 is LNHNV and CDR2 is YYDKDF (reference sequence). CDR3 sequence reads: CATEGGDRANSPLHF. DNA for the CDR3: TGTGCCACCGAAGGGGGGGACAGGGCCAATTCACCCCTCCACTTT.

This clone was counted between two and nine times. This rearrangement joins TRBV13 to TRBJ1-1; no clear D. Germline loops: CDR1 PRHDT, CDR2 FYEKMQ (reference sequence). The CDR3 has 13 residues. Trimming pared 10 bases from V and 8 bases from J, leaving 20 bases between. The CDR3 reads CANTQIRRAEAFF. The CDR3 DNA follows: TGTGCCAACACCCAGATACGGCGGGCCGAAGCTTTCTTT.

V gene TRBV4-1 combines with J gene TRBJ1-6; no firm D call. Germline CDR1 and CDR2: MGHRA and YSYEKL. Trimming took 0 bases from V and 1 from J, leaving 10 bases between them. There are 17 residues in the CDR3. Here the CDR3 reads CASSQDATVSYNSPLHF. CDR3 nucleotides: TGCGCCAGCAGCCAAGATGCTACGGTATCCTATAATTCACCCCTCCACTTT.

This sequence joins TRBV7-2 and TRBJ1-5; 9 nucleotides agree with TRBD1. CDR3 size: 15 residues. The junction had 4 bases not matched to a gene; V was cut back by 5 bases and J by 2 bases. Germline values: CDR1 SGHTA, CDR2 FQGNSA. The CDR3 sequence is CASSQDRGRNQPQHF. In DNA, the CDR3 is TGTGCCAGCAGCCAGGACAGGGGTCGCAATCAGCCCCAGCATTTT.

The V call is TRBV25-1, the J call TRBJ2-3; possibly TRBD1 for D (5 bases). Germline values: CDR1 MGHDK, CDR2 SYGVNS. The V gene lost 6 bases and the J gene lost 5 bases, with 15 bases spanning the gap. There are 14 residues in the CDR3. The CDR3 here is CASSSGKGRDTQYF. The CDR3 nucleotides are TGTGCCAGCAGCTCAGGGAAGGGCAGAGATACGCAGTATTTT.

This rearrangement joins TRBV19 to TRBJ1-4; D is ambiguous. CDR1 is LNHDA and CDR2 is SQIVND in the germline V gene (reference sequence). V lost 0 bases to trimming and J lost 3 bases, with 8 bases between them. There are 15 residues in the CDR3. CDR3 sequence (DNA): TGTGCCAGTAGTATAGATGCCAGGCCTAATGAAAAACTGTTTTTT. Translation gives CASSIDARPNEKLFF.

The chain combines TRBV3-1 (or the pseudogene TRBV3-2) with TRBJ1-6; D is unclear. The CDR3 totals 13 residues. Germline V gives CDR1 LGHDT, CDR2 YNNKEL (reference sequence). Trimming shortened V by 8 bases and J by 10 bases, and 15 bases separated the two germline ends. Here the CDR3 DNA reads TGTGCCAGCCGGGGAGGCGCTGACTCACCCCTCCACTTT. This sequence encodes CASRGGADSPLHF.

This clone was seen a single time. The J gene is TRBJ1-3, the V gene TRBV25-1; 7 nucleotides line up with TRBD1. Trimming cost V 3 bases and J 2 bases; bases outside gene matches: 1. Germline loops: CDR1 MGHDK, CDR2 SYGVNS. This CDR3 is built from 14 residues. The CDR3 nucleotides are TGTGCCAGCAGTGAGGGGACAGCTGGAAACACCATATATTTT. Translated, it gives CASSEGTAGNTIYF.

The J gene is TRBJ2-7, the V gene TRBV6-6; a possible D gene is TRBD2 (5 bases). The CDR3 has 14 amino acids. The V and J ends lost 5 bases and 1 base respectively, with 12 bases between them. Germline V gene data show CDR1 as MNHNY and CDR2 as SVGAGI (reference sequence). This chain's CDR3 is CASSPPGESYEQYF. CDR3 DNA: TGTGCCAGCAGTCCCCCCGGGGAGTCCTACGAGCAGTACTTC.